The following is a TCR beta chain sequence with its context. Germline V gene lookup returns CDR1 MNHEY and CDR2 SVGAGI. The CDR3 length is 14 residues. Trimming cost V 2 bases and J 0 bases, with 7 bases left between them. The data originate from a study of T cell changes during pregnancy in multiple sclerosis. Sequencing was performed with immunoSEQ multiplex PCR; in TCRdb, only in-frame clones are kept and a portion is missing. The table records about 44,000 clones, roughly nine tenths of them present only once. This TCR was recovered from a female donor with multiple sclerosis, enrolled in a pregnancy study. The specimen comprised CD4+ T cells from peripheral blood mononuclear cells, sampled after pregnancy. The chain carries TRBV6-5 and TRBJ1-1, with D possibly being TRBD1 (5 bases). In nucleotides, the CDR3 is TGTGCCAGCAGTTACGGGGCAGTGAACACTGAAGCTTTCTTT. Translated, it gives CASSYGAVNTEAFF.